The clone carrying this T cell receptor (beta chain) was found a few times. Its antigen is unidentified. This sample is part of a study of molecular identifiers for immune sequencing clone quantification. There are 15 residues in the CDR3. The germline gives CDR1 SGHVS, CDR2 FNYEAQ. Trimming took 5 bases from V and 1 from J, leaving 15 bases between them. The use of previously described methods and listed TCR primers produced the bulk TCR libraries. TCRdb re-called the PCR reads with MiXCR, one entry per CDR3 protein. The data hold around 470,000 distinct CDR3 sequences, with around 23% observed a single time. Study-wide results and caveats: Spiked Jurkat TCR RNA equivalent to one cell was reportedly detectable in around 980,000 naive cells. The study found clones above 20 RNA copies held over 99% of effector molecules and under 1% in naive cells.

Naive CD8 T cell sorting was performed on the CD8+CD4-CCR7+CD45RA+ phenotype. The V and J genes are TRBV7-6 and TRBJ2-7; D remains unclear. The sequence was obtained from a human donor in good health. Some libraries in this study had Jurkat cell RNA spiked in. Sequences were obtained from naive CD8+ T cells from blood, with Jurkat cell RNA spiked in. The subset denotes: FACS-sorted CD8+CD4-CCR7+CD45RA+ naive T cells. CDR3 in DNA: TGTGCCAGCAGCCGGGTTACGGTACGGTCCTACGAGCAGTACTTC. It encodes CASSRVTVRSYEQYF.